One sample yielded the 27 T cell receptor beta chains listed below, sequenced in a study of long-term antiretroviral therapy in people with HIV. The immunoSEQ assay was v3.0, run at survey level. Generated by immunoSEQ multiplex PCR, the TCRdb table keeps only in-frame clones and is missing some. The table records roughly 30,000 clones, approximately 88% of them present only once. This material consisted of unsorted PBMCs, taken 2.7 to 2.9 years after starting antiretroviral therapy. Receptor source: a man under 40 with HIV.

This sequence joins TRBV9 and TRBJ1-5; D gene unclear. In germline, CDR1 is SGDLS, CDR2 YYNGEE. V gave up 0 bases and J gave up 3 bases, with 7 bases separating them. CDR3 length equals 14 residues. CDR3 coding DNA: TGTGCCAGCAGCGTAGGTGCTTCCAATCAGCCCCAGCATTTT. Its translation: CASSVGASNQPQHF.

The J gene is TRBJ2-3, the V gene TRBV5-4; 7 bases match TRBD1. Germline V gene lookup returns CDR1 SGHNT and CDR2 YYREEE (reference sequence). This CDR3 region has 15 residues. J lost 3 bases, V lost 5 bases, and 9 bases had no gene match. DNA for the CDR3: TGTGCCAGCAGGGTAGGGGGCGTGAGGACAGATACGCAGTATTTT. Translation: CASRVGGVRTDTQYF.

This sequence joins TRBV9 and TRBJ2-1, with D tentatively TRBD1 or TRBD2 (6 bases each). The V end lost 4 bases, the J end lost 6 bases, and 20 bases lay between the germline ends. In germline, CDR1 is SGDLS, CDR2 YYNGEE. There are 16 residues in the CDR3. The CDR3 DNA reads as TGTGCCAGCAGCCCTCTCGGGGGCTCCTTTGCCAATGAGCAGTTCTTC. Amino acids: CASSPLGGSFANEQFF. The variable domain in full, completed from reference TRBV9 and TRBJ2-1, reads DSGVTQTPKHLITATGQRVTLRCSPRSGDLSVYWYQQSLDQGLQFLIQYYNGEERAKGNILERFSAQQFPDLHSELNLSSLELGDSALYFCASSPLGGSFANEQFFGPGTRLTVL.

This rearrangement joins TRBV6-1 to TRBJ2-3; D remains ambiguous. Germline V gene data show CDR1 as MNHNS and CDR2 as SASEGT. The CDR3 runs to 13 residues. V was cut by 7 bases and J by 6 bases, with 14 bases left in between. Here the CDR3 DNA reads TGTGCCAGCACCCTTGTGGGGTGGGATACGCAGTATTTT. Translation: CASTLVGWDTQYF.

This rearrangement joins TRBV28 to TRBJ1-3; the D gene is possibly TRBD1 (5 bases). CDR1 MDHEN and CDR2 SYDVKM come from the germline V gene. The CDR3 length is 13 residues. Trimming cost V 7 bases and J 2 bases, with 9 bases left between them. CDR3 residues: CASNTGTGNTIYF. CDR3 nucleotide sequence: TGTGCCAGCAATACAGGTACTGGAAACACCATATATTTT. The variable domain in full, with the rest retrieved from reference TRBV28 and TRBJ1-3, is DVKVTQSSRYLVKRTGEKVFLECVQDMDHENMFWYRQDPGLGLRLIYFSYDVKMKEKGDIPEGYSVSREKKERFSLILESASTNQTSMYLCASNTGTGNTIYFGEGSWLTVV.

The rearrangement uses TRBV7-6 and TRBJ2-7, with TRBD1 identical over 7 bases. The CDR3 covers 16 residues. Germline-derived CDR1 and CDR2 are SGHVS and FNYEAQ. V lost 1 base to trimming and J lost 3 bases; unmatched junction nucleotides: 9. The CDR3 protein is CASSLVIGQAGYEQYF. The CDR3 DNA sequence: TGTGCCAGCAGCTTAGTAATAGGACAGGCTGGCTACGAGCAGTACTTC.

V usage is TRBV4-3 and J usage is TRBJ2-7; possibly TRBD1 or TRBD2 for D (5 bases each). The germline gives CDR1 LGHNA, CDR2 YSLEER. The V gene lost 4 bases and the J gene lost 9 bases, with 22 bases spanning the gap. The CDR3 totals 15 residues. The CDR3 DNA reads as TGCGCCAGCAGCCTCCGCCGGGACCCTTCTAACGTGCAGTACTTC. It codes for CASSLRRDPSNVQYF.

V is TRBV15 and J is TRBJ2-3; D possibly matches TRBD1 or TRBD2 (6 bases each). Germline assignment: CDR1 LNHNV and CDR2 YYDKDF (reference sequence). The V and J ends lost 1 base and 1 base respectively, with 9 bases between them. This CDR3 comprises 15 residues. The CDR3 spells CATSRGRGGTDTQYF. CDR3 coding DNA: TGTGCCACCAGCAGAGGGAGGGGGGGCACAGATACGCAGTATTTT.

The sample holds a few counts of this clone. This chain's CDR3 is CASIEKRSLHYNEQFF. Written as DNA, the CDR3 is TGTGCCAGCATCGAGAAGCGGTCGCTACACTACAATGAGCAGTTCTTC. V gene TRBV2 combines with J gene TRBJ2-1; TRBD2 is a possible D gene (5 bases). Germline CDR1 SNHLY, CDR2 FYNNEI. This CDR3 region has 16 residues. The ends were cut back, 7 bases at V and 3 bases at J, with 19 bases in the middle.

The gene calls are TRBV27 and TRBJ1-1, with TRBD1 identical over 7 bases. This CDR3 spans 12 amino acids. V lost 6 bases and J lost 10; bases outside the gene matches: 8. CDR1 is MNHEY and CDR2 is SMNVEV in the germline V gene (reference sequence). In DNA, the CDR3 is TGTGCCAGCAGCCAACGTCAGGGGGTAGCTTTCTTT. Its translation is CASSQRQGVAFF.

This clone has a handful of counts. This rearrangement joins TRBV5-4 to TRBJ1-4, with D perhaps matching TRBD1 (5 bases). Deletions cut 0 bases from V and 0 bases from J, with 12 bases between. Germline CDR1 reads SGHNT; CDR2 reads YYREEE (reference sequence). The CDR3 is made up of 17 amino acids. CDR3 DNA sequence: TGTGCCAGCAGCTTGGGGGCCACAGGTCCAACTAATGAAAAACTGTTTTTT. It is translated as CASSLGATGPTNEKLFF. Variable domain in full (rest from reference TRBV5-4 and TRBJ1-4): ETGVTQSPTHLIKTRGQQVTLRCSSQSGHNTVSWYQQALGQGPQFIFQYYREEENGRGNFPPRFSGLQFPNYSSELNVNALELDDSALYLCASSLGATGPTNEKLFFGSGTQLSVL.

The genes are TRBV27 and TRBJ2-7; the D gene is possibly TRBD1 (6 bases). The length of the CDR3 is 14 residues. The germline V gene has CDR1 MNHEY and CDR2 SMNVEV (reference sequence). The V gene lost 6 bases and the J gene lost 1 base, with 13 bases spanning the gap. As DNA, the CDR3 is TGTGCCAGCAGACTTAGGGACACTTCCTACGAGCAGTACTTC. Translated, it gives CASRLRDTSYEQYF.

V is TRBV2 and J is TRBJ2-5, with 13 bases aligning to TRBD2. This CDR3 contains 15 residues. The ends lost 8 bases at V and 0 bases at J; junction bases unmatched: 3. CDR1 is SNHLY, CDR2 FYNNEI, per germline. The CDR3 nucleotides are TGTGCCAGCGGGACTAGCGGGGTGTACCAAGAGACCCAGTACTTC. Translation gives CASGTSGVYQETQYF.

The chain carries TRBV5-1 and TRBJ1-4, with D tentatively TRBD1 (5 bases). This CDR3 is built from 15 residues. Trimming stripped 0 bases from V and 4 bases from J, with 10 bases between. Germline assignment: CDR1 SGHRS and CDR2 YFSETQ. The CDR3 protein is CASSLVQGGNEKLFF. CDR3 bases: TGCGCCAGCAGCTTGGTTCAGGGTGGTAATGAAAAACTGTTTTTT.

The V gene is TRBV4-1, the J gene TRBJ1-1; D remains unclear. Per the germline V gene, CDR1 is MGHRA and CDR2 is YSYEKL. There are 18 residues in the CDR3. V was clipped by 0 bases and J by 1 base, with 18 bases between them. This CDR3 is CASSQDWLKAHRNTEAFF. Written as DNA, the CDR3 is TGCGCCAGCAGCCAAGATTGGCTAAAAGCCCATCGGAACACTGAAGCTTTCTTT.

The J gene is TRBJ1-1, the V gene TRBV30; no firm D call. V was clipped by 2 bases and J by 0 bases, with 13 bases between them. CDR1 is GTSNPN and CDR2 is SVGIG in the germline V gene (reference sequence). The CDR3 covers 15 residues. CDR3 protein: CAWSIGGLMNTEAFF. The CDR3 nucleotides read TGTGCCTGGAGTATAGGAGGACTGATGAACACTGAAGCTTTCTTT.

The gene calls are TRBV5-4 and TRBJ1-6; 8 nucleotides line up with TRBD1. This CDR3 has 14 residues. V lost 4 bases, J lost 8 bases, and 5 bases stayed unmatched. CDR1 and CDR2 from the germline V gene are SGHNT and YYREEE (reference sequence). CDR3 sequence: CASSQGQVDSPLHF. The CDR3 DNA reads TGTGCCAGCAGCCAGGGACAGGTAGATTCACCCCTCCACTTT. Looking up the rest from reference TRBV5-4 and TRBJ1-6 gives the full variable domain: ETGVTQSPTHLIKTRGQQVTLRCSSQSGHNTVSWYQQALGQGPQFIFQYYREEENGRGNFPPRFSGLQFPNYSSELNVNALELDDSALYLCASSQGQVDSPLHFGNGTRLTVT.

The chain has TRBV30 and TRBJ2-7; TRBD1 matches 8 bases. V shed 2 bases, J shed 5 bases, and the junction held 8 bases outside the gene matches. The CDR3 length is 14 residues. Germline values: CDR1 GTSNPN, CDR2 SVGIG (reference sequence). Here the CDR3 DNA reads TGTGCCTGGAGTTGGGACAGGCGAGGAGACGAGCAGTACTTC. Residues: CAWSWDRRGDEQYF.

This sequence joins TRBV5-5 and TRBJ2-1, with TRBD2 matching 9 bases. Germline CDR1 reads SGHKS; CDR2 reads YYEKEE (reference sequence). The V gene end was trimmed by 1 base and the J gene end by 0 bases; junction bases not matched to a gene: 11. The CDR3 totals 19 residues. For the CDR3, the DNA is TGTGCCAGCAGCTTGTCAGGTTCTAGCGGGGCAAGCTCCTACAATGAGCAGTTCTTC. Its protein is CASSLSGSSGASSYNEQFF.

J is TRBJ2-2 and V is TRBV18, with D possibly being TRBD1 or TRBD2 (5 bases each). The CDR3 has 18 residues. The V end was cut by 1 base, the J end by 1 base, with 16 bases between. Germline-derived CDR1 and CDR2 are KGHSH and LQKENI. In DNA, the CDR3 is TGTGCCAGCTCACCACTATCTGTACGGGGCCTGAACACCGGGGAGCTGTTTTTT. This encodes CASSPLSVRGLNTGELFF.

In the case of this clone: Other DNA sequences in the same sample also yield this CDR3. The chain recombines TRBV5-1 with TRBJ2-7, with D perhaps TRBD2 (5 bases). V dropped 0 bases and J dropped 2 bases, with 12 bases sitting between them. The germline CDR1 and CDR2 sequences are SGHRS and YFSETQ. The CDR3 has 15 amino acids. CDR3 residues: CASSLGGLAPYEQYF. The CDR3 DNA reads as TGCGCCAGCAGCTTGGGAGGGCTAGCCCCCTACGAGCAGTACTTC. Supplemented by reference TRBV5-1 and TRBJ2-7, the full variable domain reads KAGVTQTPRYLIKTRGQQVTLSCSPISGHRSVSWYQQTPGQGLQFLFEYFSETQRNKGNFPGRFSGRQFSNSRSEMNVSTLELGDSALYLCASSLGGLAPYEQYFGPGTRLTVT.

This clone was recorded a few times. The J gene is TRBJ2-7, the V gene TRBV7-2; TRBD2 agrees at 8 bases. The V gene's germline CDR1 is SGHTA and CDR2 FQGNSA. V shed 6 bases and J 4 bases; nucleotides not matched to a gene: 14. The CDR3 is 16 amino acids. The CDR3: CASSWSGRGGLYEQYF. CDR3 DNA sequence: TGTGCCAGCAGTTGGAGCGGACGGGGGGGGCTTTACGAGCAGTACTTC.

The chain combines TRBV19 with TRBJ2-2; 12 nucleotides agree with TRBD2. The germline V gene has CDR1 LNHDA and CDR2 SQIVND (reference sequence). V lost 6 bases and J lost 5; bases outside the gene matches: 10. CDR3 length equals 17 residues. CDR3 sequence: CASRRLAGELGTGELFF. The CDR3 bases are TGTGCCAGTAGAAGACTAGCGGGAGAGCTGGGAACCGGGGAGCTGTTTTTT.

The rearrangement links TRBV15 to TRBJ1-2, with 9 bases lining up with TRBD1. The CDR3 has 15 residues. Germline CDR1 and CDR2: LNHNV and YYDKDF (reference sequence). After removal of 1 base from V and 4 bases from J, the junction contained 4 bases not matched to a gene. The CDR3 here is CATSRGGTGPYGYTF. In nucleotides, the CDR3 is TGTGCCACCAGCAGAGGGGGGACAGGGCCCTATGGCTACACCTTC. The variable domain in full, completed from reference TRBV15 and TRBJ1-2, reads DAMVIQNPRYQVTQFGKPVTLSCSQTLNHNVMYWYQQKSSQAPKLLFHYYDKDFNNEADTPDNFQSRRPNTSFCFLDIRSPGLGDTAMYLCATSRGGTGPYGYTFGSGTRLTVV.

This clone showed up just once. The rearrangement uses TRBV6-5 and TRBJ2-1; D possibly corresponds to TRBD2 (6 bases). V dropped 0 bases and J dropped 9 bases, with 9 bases sitting between them. CDR3 length: 13 amino acids. Per the germline V gene, CDR1 is MNHEY and CDR2 is SVGAGI. The CDR3 DNA is TGTGCCAGCAGTTACTCGGGTAGCGGTGAGCAGTTCTTC. Protein sequence: CASSYSGSGEQFF.

The chain has TRBV30 and TRBJ1-2; 9 positions agree with TRBD1. There are 16 residues in the CDR3. Germline values: CDR1 GTSNPN, CDR2 SVGIG (reference sequence). The trim removed 3 bases at V and 8 bases at J, leaving 16 bases unmatched. The CDR3 is CAWRDLGQGVAEGYTF. The CDR3 DNA sequence: TGTGCCTGGAGGGATTTGGGACAGGGCGTCGCGGAGGGCTACACCTTC.

The V gene is TRBV5-4, the J gene TRBJ1-1; 8 nucleotides match TRBD1. The CDR3 sequence is 16 residues long. The J segment lost 1 base and the V segment lost 2 bases, leaving 7 bases of the junction unmatched. Germline loops: CDR1 SGHNT, CDR2 YYREEE (reference sequence). The CDR3 DNA reads TGTGCCAGCAGCTTTCCGACAGGGGACGGGAACACTGAAGCTTTCTTT. Protein: CASSFPTGDGNTEAFF.